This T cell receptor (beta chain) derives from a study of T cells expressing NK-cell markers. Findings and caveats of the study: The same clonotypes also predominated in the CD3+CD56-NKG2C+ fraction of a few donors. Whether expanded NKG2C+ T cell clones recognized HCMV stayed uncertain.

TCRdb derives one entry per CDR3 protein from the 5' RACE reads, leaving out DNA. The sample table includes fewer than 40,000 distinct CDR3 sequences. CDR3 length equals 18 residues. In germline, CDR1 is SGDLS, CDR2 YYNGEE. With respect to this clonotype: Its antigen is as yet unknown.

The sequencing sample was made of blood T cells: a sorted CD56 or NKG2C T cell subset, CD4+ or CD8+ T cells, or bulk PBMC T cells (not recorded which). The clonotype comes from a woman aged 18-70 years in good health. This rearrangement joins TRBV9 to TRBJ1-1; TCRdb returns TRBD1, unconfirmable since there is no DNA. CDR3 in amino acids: CASSDDPGQGALNTEAFF. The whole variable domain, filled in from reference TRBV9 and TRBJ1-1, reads DSGVTQTPKHLITATGQRVTLRCSPRSGDLSVYWYQQSLDQGLQFLIQYYNGEERAKGNILERFSAQQFPDLHSELNLSSLELGDSALYFCASSDDPGQGALNTEAFFGQGTRLTVV.